This T cell receptor beta chain was profiled in a study of cytomegalovirus exposure and HLA in healthy donors. As to this clone: The antigen is undetermined.

V lost 2 bases and J lost 8; bases outside the gene matches: 6. The CDR3 is 14 amino acids. The germline gives CDR1 MDHEN, CDR2 SYDVKM. It was with 60 Vbeta and 13 Jbeta primers that the PCR ran. Clones were sequenced by immunoSEQ multiplex PCR, and TCRdb holds only the in-frame ones, with some missing. The data hold tens of thousands of clones, with less than 70% observed a single time. General observations from the study: Within an earlier analysis, most TCR beta V segments proved productive either about 87% or about 30% of the time. Later on, an analysis tied under 20,000 TCR beta sequences to HLA alleles at 0.05 false discovery rate. Researchers catalogued 150 or so TCR beta chains as cytomegalovirus-associated.

Sequenced material: PBMCs. The chain links TRBV28 to TRBJ1-2; TRBD1 agrees at 9 bases. The origin of this receptor is a woman in her thirties in good health and CMV-seronegative. CDR3 nucleotides: TGTGCCAGCAGTTTAAACAGGGGGCTGAGGGGCTACACCTTC. This codes for CASSLNRGLRGYTF.